These T cell receptor beta chains were read from a single sample in a study of blood T cells in healthy people across ages. In TCRdb, the 5' RACE reads were re-called with MiXCR into one record per CDR3 protein. The table lists 920,000 or so distinct CDR3 sequences, around 43% of them singletons, with under 20% in the top ten. The sequenced sample was blood. The receptors stem from a woman aged 60-75 years in good health. The CDR3 runs from the conserved cysteine through the conserved F or W. D genes are given only for firm matches. Clone size is stated in some rows and not others, as once, few, many or a class when expanded.

v_call,clone_size,j_call,d_call,cdr3_nt,cdr3_aa
TRBV6-5,-,TRBJ2-1,-,TGTGCCAGCAGGCGATTACAGACATACAATGAGCAGTTCTTC,CASRRLQTYNEQFF
TRBV9,-,TRBJ2-2,-,TGTGCCAGCAGCGCCCGCGCTGGGGCCGGGGAGCTGTTTTTT,CASSARAGAGELFF
TRBV4-1,-,TRBJ1-1,TRBD1,TGCGCCAGCAGCCAACCGGACAGGTACACTGAAGCTTTCTTT,CASSQPDRYTEAFF
TRBV12-3/TRBV12-4,few,TRBJ2-7,TRBD2,TGTGCCAGCAGCGGGACTAGCGGGACCGAGCAGTACTTC,CASSGTSGTEQYF
TRBV11-2,few,TRBJ2-7,TRBD2,TGTGCCAGCAGCACGAGGTGGCTAGCGGGAGTCGGGTGGGAGCAGTACTTC,CASSTRWLAGVGWEQYF
TRBV2,-,TRBJ2-1,-,TGTGCCAGCAGTGTGCCCCTCGGAGGGGGACTACAGGAGCAGTTCTTC,CASSVPLGGGLQEQFF
TRBV7-2,-,TRBJ2-5,-,TGTGCCAGCAGCCTTTATAGCCTTGGGGGGTTGGAGACCCAGTACTTC,CASSLYSLGGLETQYF
TRBV7-2,-,TRBJ2-3,TRBD1,TGTGCCAGCAGCTTAGGGACAGGGTATGGAGATACGCAGTATTTT,CASSLGTGYGDTQYF
TRBV20-1,-,TRBJ1-4,-,TGCAGTGCACCAATGGTCGGAGGGTCAGATGAAAAACTGTTTTTT,CSAPMVGGSDEKLFF
TRBV27,-,TRBJ2-4,-,TGTGCCAGCAGTCCGACTAGTAATTTAAACATTCAGTACTTC,CASSPTSNLNIQYF
TRBV29-1,few,TRBJ1-4,TRBD1,TGCAGCGTCCCGACAGGGGGCTTAGAAAAACTGTTTTTT,CSVPTGGLEKLFF
TRBV6-2/TRBV6-3,-,TRBJ1-1,-,TGTGCCAGCAGTCACCAATCTCCCGGGCGTGCTTTCTTT,CASSHQSPGRAFF
TRBV6-2/TRBV6-3,-,TRBJ2-1,TRBD2,TGTGCCAGCAGAAGGATAGCGGGAGGGGGTTACAATGAGCAGTTCTTC,CASRRIAGGGYNEQFF
TRBV24-1,-,TRBJ1-1,TRBD1,TGTGCCACCAGCGGGGCAGGGGGCGGCACTGAAGCTTTCTTT,CATSGAGGGTEAFF
TRBV6-5,few,TRBJ2-5,TRBD1,TGTGCCAGCAGTTACTCGACAGGGGGCGGTGAGACCCAGTACTTC,CASSYSTGGGETQYF
TRBV27,-,TRBJ1-5,-,TGTGCCAGCAGTTTATCAGTGTATCAGCCCCAGCATTTT,CASSLSVYQPQHF
TRBV29-1,-,TRBJ1-2,TRBD1,TGCAGCGTTGAAAGGGGACAGGGGAATGGCTACACCTTC,CSVERGQGNGYTF
TRBV9,-,TRBJ2-1,TRBD2,TGTGCCAGCAGTCCATACGGGAGGGCCGAAAATGAGCAGTTCTTC,CASSPYGRAENEQFF
TRBV27,-,TRBJ2-7,TRBD2,TGTGCCAGCAGTTTAGGGGGGGGACCCTTCTACGAGCAGTACTTC,CASSLGGGPFYEQYF
TRBV20-1,few,TRBJ1-5,-,TGCAGTGCTAGCTCAGGGGTACAGCCCCAGCATTTT,CSASSGVQPQHF
TRBV29-1,-,TRBJ2-1,TRBD1,TGCAGCATTTACGGGACAGACTACGAGCAGTTCTTC,CSIYGTDYEQFF
TRBV12-3/TRBV12-4,-,TRBJ1-6,-,TGTGCCAGCAGTTTACCAGCAAGTAATTCACCCCTCCACTTT,CASSLPASNSPLHF
TRBV10-3,-,TRBJ2-2,-,TGTGCCATCAGTGACCGGGACATGGGAAAGAACACCGGGGAGCTGTTTTTT,CAISDRDMGKNTGELFF
TRBV27,-,TRBJ2-7,-,TGTGCCAGCAGTTTTAAAGGTGGCTCCCCTACCTACGAGCAGTACTTC,CASSFKGGSPTYEQYF
TRBV11-1,-,TRBJ2-7,TRBD1,TGTGCCAGCAGTTCCGGGACAGGCCTCGACGAGCAGTACTTC,CASSSGTGLDEQYF
TRBV5-1,-,TRBJ2-7,TRBD2,TGCGCCAGCAGCTTTATAGCGGGGTCCTACAATGAGCAGTACTTC,CASSFIAGSYNEQYF
TRBV20-1,-,TRBJ2-7,TRBD2,TGCAGTGGTGCTTGGGGGGGGAGCTCCTACGAGCAGTACTTC,CSGAWGGSSYEQYF
TRBV27,once,TRBJ1-2,-,TGTGCCAGCAGGAGAGCCGACAGGAGTAACTATGGCTACACCTTC,CASRRADRSNYGYTF